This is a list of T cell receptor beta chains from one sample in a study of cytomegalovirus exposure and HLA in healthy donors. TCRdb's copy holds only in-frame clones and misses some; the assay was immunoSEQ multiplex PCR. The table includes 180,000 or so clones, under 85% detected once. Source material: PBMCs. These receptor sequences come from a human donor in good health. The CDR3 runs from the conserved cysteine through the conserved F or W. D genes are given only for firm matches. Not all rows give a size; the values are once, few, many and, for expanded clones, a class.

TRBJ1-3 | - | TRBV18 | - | CASSPPRQAHSGNTIYF | TGTGCCAGCTCACCACCTCGACAGGCCCACTCTGGAAACACCATATATTTT
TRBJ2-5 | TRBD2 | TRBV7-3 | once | CASSLGLAGKETQYF | TGTGCCAGCAGCTTGGGACTAGCGGGGAAAGAGACCCAGTACTTC
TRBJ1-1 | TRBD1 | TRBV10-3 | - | CAISERWVGSGTGPEAFF | TGTGCCATCAGTGAGCGTTGGGTGGGTAGTGGGACAGGGCCAGAAGCTTTCTTT
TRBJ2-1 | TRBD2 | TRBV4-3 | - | CASSPGGGSYNEQFF | TGCGCCAGCAGCCCCGGGGGGGGATCCTACAATGAGCAGTTCTTC
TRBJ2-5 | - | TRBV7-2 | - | CASSLVGRGGGTQYF | TGTGCCAGCAGCTTAGTAGGCAGGGGTGGAGGGACCCAGTACTTC
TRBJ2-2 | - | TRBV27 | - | CASSQGSGELFF | TGTGCCAGCAGTCAGGGGTCCGGGGAGCTGTTTTTT
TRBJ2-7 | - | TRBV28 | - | CASGPRGILAYEQYF | TGTGCCAGCGGTCCTCGGGGTATTTTAGCCTACGAGCAGTACTTC
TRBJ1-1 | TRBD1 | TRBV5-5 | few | CASWGRDRGETEAFF | TGTGCCAGCTGGGGGCGGGACAGGGGGGAAACTGAAGCTTTCTTT
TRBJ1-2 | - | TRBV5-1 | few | CASSRDNNYGYTF | TGCGCCAGCAGCCGGGACAATAACTATGGCTACACCTTC
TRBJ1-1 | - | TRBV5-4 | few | CASSFAQGTEAFF | TGTGCCAGCAGCTTTGCCCAGGGCACTGAAGCTTTCTTT
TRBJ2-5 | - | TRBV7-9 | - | CASSSFGRVVEAQYF | TGTGCCAGCAGCTCCTTTGGCAGGGTAGTAGAGGCCCAGTACTTC
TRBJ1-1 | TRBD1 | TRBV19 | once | CASSTAPGQGSLLGEAFF | TGTGCCAGTAGTACCGCCCCGGGACAGGGGTCCCTCTTGGGTGAAGCTTTCTTT
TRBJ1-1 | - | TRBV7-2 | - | CASSPSRAEAFF | TGTGCCAGCAGCCCGAGCCGGGCTGAAGCTTTCTTT
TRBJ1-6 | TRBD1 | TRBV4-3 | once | CASSQEPGQYNSPLHF | TGCGCCAGCAGCCAAGAACCGGGACAGTATAATTCACCCCTCCACTTT
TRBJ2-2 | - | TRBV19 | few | CASRARANTGELFF | TGTGCCAGTAGGGCGCGGGCGAACACCGGGGAGCTGTTTTTT
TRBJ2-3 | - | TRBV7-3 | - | CASSLIAGTDTQYF | TGTGCCAGCAGCCTCATAGCGGGCACAGATACGCAGTATTTT
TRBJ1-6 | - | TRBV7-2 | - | CASSLLLGQYNSPLHF | TGTGCCAGCAGCTTACTCTTAGGACAGTATAATTCACCCCTCCACTTT
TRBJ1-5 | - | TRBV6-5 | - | CASSYRGGDQPQHF | TGTGCCAGCAGTTACCGCGGGGGGGATCAGCCCCAGCATTTT
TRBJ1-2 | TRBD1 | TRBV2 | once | CASSPLGQGDFYGYTF | TGTGCCAGCAGTCCATTAGGACAGGGTGACTTCTATGGCTACACCTTC
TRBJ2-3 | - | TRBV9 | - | CASSNGVGDTQYF | TGTGCCAGCAGCAACGGGGTGGGAGATACGCAGTATTTT
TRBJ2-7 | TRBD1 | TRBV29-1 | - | CSARDSTYEQYF | TGCAGCGCCCGGGACAGTACCTACGAGCAGTACTTC
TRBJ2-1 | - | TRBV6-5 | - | CASSYGGGYYNEQFF | TGTGCCAGCAGTTACGGTGGCGGGTACTACAATGAGCAGTTCTTC
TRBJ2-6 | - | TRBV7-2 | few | CASSSPPGVGANVLTF | TGTGCCAGCAGCTCCCCGCCCGGTGTCGGGGCCAACGTCCTGACTTTC
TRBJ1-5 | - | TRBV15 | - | CATSRVLQGFNQPQHF | TGTGCCACCAGCAGAGTACTACAGGGTTTCAATCAGCCCCAGCATTTT
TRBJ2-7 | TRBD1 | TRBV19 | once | CASRGTGFGGDHEQYF | TGTGCCAGCCGAGGGACAGGGTTCGGCGGGGACCACGAGCAGTACTTC
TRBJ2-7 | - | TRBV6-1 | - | CASSEAVRSEQYF | TGTGCCAGCAGTGAAGCTGTGAGGAGCGAGCAGTACTTC
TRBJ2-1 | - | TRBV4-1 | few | CASSPFTQGYFGNEQFF | TGCGCCAGCAGCCCATTCACACAGGGTTACTTTGGCAATGAGCAGTTCTTC
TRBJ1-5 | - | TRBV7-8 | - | CASSLEMRGNQPQHF | TGTGCCAGCAGCTTAGAAATGAGGGGCAATCAGCCCCAGCATTTT
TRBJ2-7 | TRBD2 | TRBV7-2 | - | CASSSSGGAYEQYF | TGTGCCAGCAGCTCAAGCGGGGGGGCTTACGAGCAGTACTTC
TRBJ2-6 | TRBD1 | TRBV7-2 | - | CASSSISGQLSSGANVLTF | TGTGCCAGCAGCTCGATTTCGGGACAGTTGTCCTCTGGGGCCAACGTCCTGACTTTC
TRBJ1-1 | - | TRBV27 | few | CASSFTGNTEAFF | TGTGCCAGCAGTTTTACAGGGAACACTGAAGCTTTCTTT
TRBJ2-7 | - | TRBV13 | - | CASSLGRPVTESSQVAYEPYF | TGTGCCAGCAGCTTAGGCCGGCCAGTTACTGAAAGCAGTCAGGTCGCCTACGAGCCGTACTTC
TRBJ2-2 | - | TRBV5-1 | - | CASSAVPQGPGELFF | TGCGCCAGCAGCGCAGTACCGCAGGGCCCCGGGGAGCTGTTTTTT